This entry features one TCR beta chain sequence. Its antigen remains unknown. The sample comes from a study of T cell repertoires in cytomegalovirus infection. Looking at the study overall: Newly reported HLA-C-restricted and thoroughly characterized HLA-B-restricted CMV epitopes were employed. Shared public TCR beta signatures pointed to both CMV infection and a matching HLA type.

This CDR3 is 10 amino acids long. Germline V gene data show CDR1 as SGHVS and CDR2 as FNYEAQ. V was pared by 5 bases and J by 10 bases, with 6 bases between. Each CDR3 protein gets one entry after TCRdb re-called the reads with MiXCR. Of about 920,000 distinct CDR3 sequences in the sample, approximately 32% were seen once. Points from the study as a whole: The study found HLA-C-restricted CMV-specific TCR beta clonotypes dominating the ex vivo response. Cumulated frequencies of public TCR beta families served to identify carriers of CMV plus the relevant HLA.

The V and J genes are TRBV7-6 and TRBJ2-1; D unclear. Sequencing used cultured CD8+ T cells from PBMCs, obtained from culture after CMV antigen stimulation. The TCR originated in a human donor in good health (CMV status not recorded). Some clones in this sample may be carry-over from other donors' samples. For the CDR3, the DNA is TGTGCCAGCAGCCACGGGGAGCAGTTCTTC. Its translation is CASSHGEQFF.